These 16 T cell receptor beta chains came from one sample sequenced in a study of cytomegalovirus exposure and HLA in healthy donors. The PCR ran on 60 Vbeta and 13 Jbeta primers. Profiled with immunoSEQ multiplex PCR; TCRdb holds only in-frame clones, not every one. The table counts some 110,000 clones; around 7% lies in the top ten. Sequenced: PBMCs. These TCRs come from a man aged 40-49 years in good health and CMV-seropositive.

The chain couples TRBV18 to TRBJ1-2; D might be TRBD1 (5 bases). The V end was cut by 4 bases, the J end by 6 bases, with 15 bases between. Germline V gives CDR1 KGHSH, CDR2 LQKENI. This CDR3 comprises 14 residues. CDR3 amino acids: CASSQGVGGDGYTF. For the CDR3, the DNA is TGTGCCAGCTCACAAGGGGTAGGCGGGGATGGCTACACCTTC. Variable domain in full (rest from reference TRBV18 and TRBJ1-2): NAGVMQNPRHLVRRRGQEARLRCSPMKGHSHVYWYRQLPEEGLKFMVYLQKENIIDESGMPKERFSAEFPKEGPSILRIQQVVRGDSAAYFCASSQGVGGDGYTFGSGTRLTVV.

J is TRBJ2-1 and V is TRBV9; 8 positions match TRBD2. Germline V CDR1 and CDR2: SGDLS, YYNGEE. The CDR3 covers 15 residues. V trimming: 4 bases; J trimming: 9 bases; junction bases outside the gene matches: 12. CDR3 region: CASSQLPGLVGEQFF. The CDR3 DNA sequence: TGTGCCAGCAGCCAACTTCCGGGACTAGTCGGTGAGCAGTTCTTC.

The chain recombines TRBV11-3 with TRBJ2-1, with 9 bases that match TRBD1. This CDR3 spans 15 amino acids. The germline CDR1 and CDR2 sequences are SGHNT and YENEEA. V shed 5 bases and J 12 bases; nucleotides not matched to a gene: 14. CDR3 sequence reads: CASSTTGGAFIRQFF. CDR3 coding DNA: TGTGCCAGCAGCACTACAGGGGGCGCGTTCATAAGGCAGTTCTTC.

CDR3 residues: CASSHIAAGTGELFF. CDR3 sequence (DNA): TGCGCCAGCAGCCACATCGCCGCGGGGACCGGGGAGCTGTTTTTT. V is TRBV4-1 and J is TRBJ2-2; tentative D call: TRBD2 (6 bases). V lost 3 bases, J lost 5 bases, and 13 bases lay in between. This CDR3 is 15 amino acids long. Per germline, CDR1 MGHRA and CDR2 YSYEKL.

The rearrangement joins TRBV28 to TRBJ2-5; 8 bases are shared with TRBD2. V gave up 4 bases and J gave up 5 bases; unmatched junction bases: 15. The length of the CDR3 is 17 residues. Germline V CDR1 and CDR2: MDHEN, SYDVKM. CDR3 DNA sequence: TGTGCCAGCAGTTCCCCCGGCGGGAGGCTTTTTGGGGAGACCCAGTACTTC. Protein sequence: CASSSPGGRLFGETQYF.

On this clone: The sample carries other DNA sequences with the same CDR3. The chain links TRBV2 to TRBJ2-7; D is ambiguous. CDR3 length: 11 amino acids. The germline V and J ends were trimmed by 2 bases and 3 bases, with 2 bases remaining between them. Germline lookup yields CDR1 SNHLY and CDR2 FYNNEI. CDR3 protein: CASSEYYEQYF. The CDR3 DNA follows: TGTGCCAGCAGTGAATACTACGAGCAGTACTTC.

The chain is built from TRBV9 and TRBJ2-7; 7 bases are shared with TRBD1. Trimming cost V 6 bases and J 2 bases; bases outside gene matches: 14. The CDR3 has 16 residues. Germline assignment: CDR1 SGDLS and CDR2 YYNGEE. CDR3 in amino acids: CASTPGQWAPAYEQYF. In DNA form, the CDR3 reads TGTGCCAGCACCCCGGGACAGTGGGCCCCGGCCTACGAGCAGTACTTC.

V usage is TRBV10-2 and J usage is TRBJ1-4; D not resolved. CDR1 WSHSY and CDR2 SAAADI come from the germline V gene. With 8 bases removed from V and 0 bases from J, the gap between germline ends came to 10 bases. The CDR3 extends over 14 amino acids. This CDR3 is CASLDIATNEKLFF. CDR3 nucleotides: TGCGCCAGCCTTGACATTGCAACTAATGAAAAACTGTTTTTT.

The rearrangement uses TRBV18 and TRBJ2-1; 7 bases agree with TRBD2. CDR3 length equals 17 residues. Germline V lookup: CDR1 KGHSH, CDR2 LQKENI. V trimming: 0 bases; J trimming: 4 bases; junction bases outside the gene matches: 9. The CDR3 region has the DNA TGTGCCAGCTCACCACCGATTGTCCTAGCGGTATACAATGAGCAGTTCTTC. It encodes CASSPPIVLAVYNEQFF.

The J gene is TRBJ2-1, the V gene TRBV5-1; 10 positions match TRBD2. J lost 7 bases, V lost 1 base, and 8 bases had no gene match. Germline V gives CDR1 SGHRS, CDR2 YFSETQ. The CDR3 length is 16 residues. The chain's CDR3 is CASSLRAGGPRNEQFF. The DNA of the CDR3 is TGCGCCAGCAGCTTGCGAGCGGGAGGGCCGAGGAATGAGCAGTTCTTC.

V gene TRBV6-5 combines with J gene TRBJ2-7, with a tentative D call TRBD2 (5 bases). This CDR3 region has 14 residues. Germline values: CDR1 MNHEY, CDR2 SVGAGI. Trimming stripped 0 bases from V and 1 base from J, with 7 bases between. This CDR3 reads CASSYSGGSYEQYF. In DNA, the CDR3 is TGTGCCAGCAGTTACTCAGGAGGTTCCTACGAGCAGTACTTC.

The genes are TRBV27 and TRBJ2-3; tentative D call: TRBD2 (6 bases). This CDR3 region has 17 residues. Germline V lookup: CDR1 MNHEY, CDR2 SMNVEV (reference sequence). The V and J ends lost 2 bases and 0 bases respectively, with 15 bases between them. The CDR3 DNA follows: TGTGCCAGCAGTTTACGAGGAGGGAGGACTAGCACAGATACGCAGTATTTT. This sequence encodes CASSLRGGRTSTDTQYF.

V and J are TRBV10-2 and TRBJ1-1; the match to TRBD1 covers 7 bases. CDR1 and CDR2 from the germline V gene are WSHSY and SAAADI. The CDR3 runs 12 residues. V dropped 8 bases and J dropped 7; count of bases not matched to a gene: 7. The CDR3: CASFLAGGEAFF. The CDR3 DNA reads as TGCGCCAGCTTCTTAGCAGGGGGTGAAGCTTTCTTT.

The CDR3 DNA follows: TGTGCCAGCAGTGATCCGGGACAGGGATCCTACGAGCAGTACTTC. As protein: CASSDPGQGSYEQYF. The rearrangement joins TRBV2 to TRBJ2-7, with 9 bases identical to TRBD1. V was pared by 3 bases and J by 1 base, with 4 bases of the junction left unmatched. This CDR3 spans 15 amino acids. Germline V gene lookup returns CDR1 SNHLY and CDR2 FYNNEI.

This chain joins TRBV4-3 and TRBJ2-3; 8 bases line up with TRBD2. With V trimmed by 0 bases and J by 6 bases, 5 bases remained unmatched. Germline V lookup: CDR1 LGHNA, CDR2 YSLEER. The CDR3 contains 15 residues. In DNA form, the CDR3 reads TGCGCCAGCAGCCAAGATTCGGGAGGGGTGGATACGCAGTATTTT. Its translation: CASSQDSGGVDTQYF.

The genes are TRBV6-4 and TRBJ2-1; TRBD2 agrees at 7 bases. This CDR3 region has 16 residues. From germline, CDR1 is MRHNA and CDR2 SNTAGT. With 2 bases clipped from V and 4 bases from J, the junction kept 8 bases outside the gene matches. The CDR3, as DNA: TGTGCCAGCAGTGACCACCGCGGGAGTAAGTACAATGAGCAGTTCTTC. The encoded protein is CASSDHRGSKYNEQFF.